This TCR beta chain was recorded in a study of a mutant IDH1 vaccine in newly diagnosed glioma. About the research overall: Eight vaccinations were given in weeks 1, 3, 5, 7, 11, 15, 19 and 23. Vaccination started 4-6 weeks after radiotherapy alone, or with temozolomide cycles. Regarding the study as a whole: There were vaccine-induced immune responses in about 92% of the patients. Changes in the top peripheral T cell clonotypes seemingly had no bearing on pseudoprogression.

Clones were read by immunoSEQ multiplex PCR, and TCRdb kept only the in-frame ones, dropping some. This sample has tens of thousands of clones, with roughly four fifths found just once. Time point described: week 5, during vaccination. A single vaccine dose contained 300 ug of mutant IDH1 20-mer peptide, and topical imiquimod was used with it. The CDR3 extends over 13 amino acids. V lost 4 bases and J lost 11, with 15 bases in between. CDR1 is MDHEN and CDR2 is SYDVKM in the germline V gene. Details on this clone: The antigen is not known.

The sequenced sample was PBMCs, obtained from a glioma patient whose treatment included an IDH1 peptide vaccine. The sequence was collected from a man aged 25-40 years with glioma. The chain couples TRBV28 to TRBJ1-5, with D possibly being TRBD1 (5 bases). The CDR3 DNA reads as TGTGCCAGCAGTTCCGGGACCCCCGGGACCCAGCATTTT. Protein sequence: CASSSGTPGTQHF.